What follows is one T cell receptor beta chain and its context. The antigen is undetermined. The sample originates from a study of T-cell memory formation after mild COVID-19. In TCRdb, the 5' RACE reads were re-called with MiXCR into one record per CDR3 protein. The table includes roughly 190,000 distinct CDR3 sequences, approximately 30% detected once. V was pared by 5 bases and J by 5 bases, with 21 bases between. CDR3 length: 16 residues. Germline CDR1 and CDR2: SGHTA and FQGNSA. Study results and limitations: A subset of responding clones appeared in pre-infection memory, suggesting cross-reactive memory joined. SARS-CoV-2 specificity was not confirmed for second-wave clones peaking on day 37.

The origin of this receptor is an adult woman who had mild COVID-19 (a few samples of this study predate the infection). Cell type and time point are not known. This chain uses TRBV7-2 with TRBJ1-1; D is possibly TRBD1 (6 bases). Sequencing used PBMCs or a T cell subset sorted from them (not recorded which). The CDR3 DNA reads TGTGCCAGCAGCGGGGGCAGCCTACACGGAGAGACTGAAGCTTTCTTT. Its protein product is CASSGGSLHGETEAFF.